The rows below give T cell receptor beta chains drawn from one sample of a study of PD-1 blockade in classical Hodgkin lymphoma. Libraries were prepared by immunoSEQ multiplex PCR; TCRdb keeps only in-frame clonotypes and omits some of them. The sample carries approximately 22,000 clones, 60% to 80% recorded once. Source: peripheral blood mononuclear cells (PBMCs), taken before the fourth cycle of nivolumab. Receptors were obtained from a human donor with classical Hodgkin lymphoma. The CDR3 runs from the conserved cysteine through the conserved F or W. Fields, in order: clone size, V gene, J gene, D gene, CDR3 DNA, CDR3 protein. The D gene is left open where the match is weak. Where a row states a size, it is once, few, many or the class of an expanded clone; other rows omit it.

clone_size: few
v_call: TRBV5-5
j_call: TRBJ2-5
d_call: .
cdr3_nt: TGTGCCAGCAGCTTCTCCGGGACCAGGTACTTC
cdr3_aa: CASSFSGTRYF

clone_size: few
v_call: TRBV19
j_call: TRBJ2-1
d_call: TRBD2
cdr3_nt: TGTGCCAGTACGCAAGCGGGAGAAAGGGATGAGCAGTTCTTC
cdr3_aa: CASTQAGERDEQFF

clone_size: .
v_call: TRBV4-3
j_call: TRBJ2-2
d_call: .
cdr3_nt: TGCGCCAGCAGCCAAGTAGGGACGAGCACCGGGGAGCTGTTTTTT
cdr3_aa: CASSQVGTSTGELFF

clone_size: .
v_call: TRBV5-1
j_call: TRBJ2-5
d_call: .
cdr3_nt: TGCGCCAGCAGCTTGGCAGGGGTGTTGGAGACCCAGTACTTC
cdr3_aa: CASSLAGVLETQYF

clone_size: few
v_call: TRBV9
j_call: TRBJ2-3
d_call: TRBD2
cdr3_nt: TGTGCCAGCAGCAGAGGCGGGAGGGCAACAGATACGCAGTATTTT
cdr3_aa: CASSRGGRATDTQYF

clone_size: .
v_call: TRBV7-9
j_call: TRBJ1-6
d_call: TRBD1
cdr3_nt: TGTGCCAGCAGCTTAGTTCAGGGGGGGACTAATTCACCCCTCCACTTT
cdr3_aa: CASSLVQGGTNSPLHF

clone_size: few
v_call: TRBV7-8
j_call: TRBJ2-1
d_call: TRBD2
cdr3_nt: TGTGCCAGCAGCCCATCGGTTCTTCAGCGGGGGGGCCATTCCTACAATGAGCAGTTCTTC
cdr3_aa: CASSPSVLQRGGHSYNEQFF

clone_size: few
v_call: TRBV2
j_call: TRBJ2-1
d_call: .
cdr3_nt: TGTGCCAGCAGTGGCACCTACAATGAGCAGTTCTTC
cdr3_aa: CASSGTYNEQFF

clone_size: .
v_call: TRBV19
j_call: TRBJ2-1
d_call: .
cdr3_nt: TGTGCCAGTAGTATCCTCTTGAACTCCTACAATGAGCAGTTCTTC
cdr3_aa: CASSILLNSYNEQFF

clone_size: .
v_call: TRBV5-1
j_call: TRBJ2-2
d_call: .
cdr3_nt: TGCGCCAGCAGCTTGGCGCCCACCGGGGAGCTGTTTTTT
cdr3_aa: CASSLAPTGELFF

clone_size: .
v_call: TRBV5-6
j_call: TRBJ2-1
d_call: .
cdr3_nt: TGTGCCAGCAGCAGTTTCGGTGAGCAGTTCTTC
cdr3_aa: CASSSFGEQFF

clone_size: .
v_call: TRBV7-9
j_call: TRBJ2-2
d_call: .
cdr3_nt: TGTGCCAGCAGTTCTATTGATGAACTGTTTTTT
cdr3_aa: CASSSIDELFF

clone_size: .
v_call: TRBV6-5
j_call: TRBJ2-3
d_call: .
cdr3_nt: TGTGCCAGCAGGAGACTAGGAGGAGATACGCAGTATTTT
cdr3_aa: CASRRLGGDTQYF

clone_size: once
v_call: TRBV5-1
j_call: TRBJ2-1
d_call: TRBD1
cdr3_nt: TGCGCCAGCAGCTTGGGACAGGGTTCTTACAATGAGCAGTTCTTC
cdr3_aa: CASSLGQGSYNEQFF

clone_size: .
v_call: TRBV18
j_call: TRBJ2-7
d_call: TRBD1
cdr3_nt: TGTGCCAGCTCACCACCGGACAGGGTCAGCTCCTACGAGCAGTACTTC
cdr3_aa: CASSPPDRVSSYEQYF